The entry below describes one TCR beta chain. In the original processing: Amplifying reference gene primers gave estimates of nucleated cell counts. TCRdb's table, derived via immunoSEQ multiplex PCR, lists solely in-frame clones and lacks some. V, J and clone size were drawn from that table, and D and trimming were deduced from the DNA. The table shows under 200,000 clones, with about 85% occurring only once. This sample was included in a study of blood T cell repertoires in COVID-19. Seattle patient enrollment occurred during active infection, with longitudinal follow-up thereafter. CDR1 and CDR2 (germline): MNHNS, SASEGT. CDR3 length: 14 amino acids. After removal of 2 bases from V and 4 bases from J, the junction contained 3 bases not matched to a gene.

The chain has TRBV6-1 and TRBJ1-2, with 8 bases that match TRBD1. The sequence derives from a man aged 55 to 70 with COVID-19, enrolled during active disease. Sequenced: peripheral blood. The CDR3 reads CASSERDRTYGYTF. As DNA, the CDR3 is TGTGCCAGCAGTGAACGGGACAGGACCTATGGCTACACCTTC.